The 5 T cell receptor beta chains reported below all come from one sample, sequenced in a study of T cell responses to AZD1222 COVID-19 vaccine. The protocol was immunoSEQ multiplex PCR, while the TCRdb copy is restricted to in-frame clones and leaves out a portion. The data contain about 90,000 clones, 75% to 90% of them singletons. The material was peripheral blood, obtained 28 days after the second AZD1222 dose. Every receptor here comes from an adult who received the AZD1222 COVID-19 vaccine.

The rearrangement joins TRBV5-6 to TRBJ1-3, with TRBD1 matching over 10 bases. CDR1 is SGHDT, CDR2 YYEEEE, per germline. V lost 2 bases to trimming and J lost 3 bases; unmatched junction nucleotides: 2. There are 15 residues in the CDR3. CDR3 residues: CASSLDRGLGNTIYF. The CDR3 coding sequence is TGTGCCAGCAGCTTAGACAGGGGGCTTGGAAACACCATATATTTT.

The gene calls are TRBV7-3 and TRBJ2-5; a weak D match, TRBD2 (7 bases). This CDR3 has 15 residues. The V end was cut by 2 bases, the J end by 5 bases, with 15 bases between. The germline V gene encodes CDR1 SGHTA and CDR2 FQGTGA. CDR3 sequence reads: CASSLGGGQGETQYF. In DNA, the CDR3 is TGTGCCAGCAGCTTAGGCGGGGGCCAGGGGGAGACCCAGTACTTC.

This chain links TRBV6-5 with TRBJ1-4; the D gene is possibly TRBD1 (5 bases). CDR1 is MNHEY, CDR2 SVGAGI, per germline. V lost 4 bases and J lost 7, with 19 bases in between. This CDR3 comprises 16 residues. CDR3: CASSSGWGQGGEKLFF. The CDR3 DNA is TGTGCCAGCAGTTCTGGTTGGGGCCAGGGTGGTGAAAAACTGTTTTTT.

V is TRBV3-1 (or the pseudogene TRBV3-2) and J is TRBJ2-7; D is undetermined. Germline CDR1 and CDR2: LGHDT and YNNKEL (reference sequence). The CDR3 has 9 amino acids. Trimming pared 4 bases from V and 12 bases from J, leaving 7 bases between. The CDR3 is CASSPWGYF. CDR3 nucleotides: TGTGCCAGCAGCCCCTGGGGGTACTTC.

This chain joins TRBV6-5 and TRBJ1-2, with D possibly matching TRBD1 (5 bases). Trimming removed 0 bases at V and 4 bases at J, with 15 bases between. Germline V gene data show CDR1 as MNHEY and CDR2 as SVGAGI. The CDR3 has 16 residues. As DNA, the CDR3 is TGTGCCAGCAGTTACTCGATCCTAGGAGGGGTCTATGGCTACACCTTC. This translates into CASSYSILGGVYGYTF.